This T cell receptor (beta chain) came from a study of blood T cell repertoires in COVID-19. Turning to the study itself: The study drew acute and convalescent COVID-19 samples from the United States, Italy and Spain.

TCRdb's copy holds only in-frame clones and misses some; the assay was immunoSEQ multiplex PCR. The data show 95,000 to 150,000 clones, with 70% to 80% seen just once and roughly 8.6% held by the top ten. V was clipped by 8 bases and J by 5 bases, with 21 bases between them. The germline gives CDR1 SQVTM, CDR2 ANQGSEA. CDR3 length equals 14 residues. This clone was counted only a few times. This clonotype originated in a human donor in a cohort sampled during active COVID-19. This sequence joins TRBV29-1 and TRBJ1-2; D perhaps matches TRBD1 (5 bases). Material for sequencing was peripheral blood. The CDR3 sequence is CSTPGEPPSYGYTF. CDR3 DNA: TGCAGCACCCCGGGGGAACCACCGAGTTATGGCTACACCTTC.